The 4 T cell receptor beta chains listed next were all sequenced from one sample in a study of blood T cell repertoires in COVID-19. The repertoire was sequenced with immunoSEQ multiplex PCR; TCRdb's copy has only in-frame clones and lacks some. This table has about 150,000 clones, roughly 87% appearing once. Sequenced sample: PBMCs or T cells enriched from blood (not recorded which). Receptor source: a woman aged 40 to 50 who had been exposed to COVID-19.

The V call is TRBV3-1 (or the pseudogene TRBV3-2), the J call TRBJ2-4; 8 bases are shared with TRBD2. This CDR3 is 15 amino acids long. Per the germline V gene, CDR1 is LGHDT and CDR2 is YNNKEL (reference sequence). Germline trimming cut 4 bases from V and 1 base from J; bases unmatched to any gene: 3. This chain's CDR3 is CASSRGGSAKNIQYF. The CDR3 bases are TGTGCCAGCAGCCGCGGGGGGTCGGCCAAAAACATTCAGTACTTC.

The chain carries TRBV29-1 and TRBJ2-7; D perhaps matches TRBD2 (6 bases). The V end was cut by 4 bases, the J end by 3 bases, with 13 bases between. The germline gives CDR1 SQVTM, CDR2 ANQGSEA. The CDR3 extends over 13 amino acids. The CDR3 reads CSVVGGRFYEQYF. CDR3 bases: TGCAGCGTTGTGGGTGGGAGGTTCTACGAGCAGTACTTC.

V usage is TRBV19 and J usage is TRBJ2-3; TRBD1 matches at 8 bases. The CDR3 consists of 17 residues. The germline CDR1 and CDR2 sequences are LNHDA and SQIVND (reference sequence). V was clipped by 6 bases and J by 2 bases; unmatched bases: 13. The DNA of the CDR3 is TGTGCCAGTAGCCACCGACAGGGGCTAACGACCACAGATACGCAGTATTTT. It encodes CASSHRQGLTTTDTQYF.

The rearrangement uses TRBV6-2 or TRBV6-3 and TRBJ1-5; D is unclear. CDR1 and CDR2 from the germline V gene are MNHEY and SVGEGT. The CDR3 runs 18 residues. V was trimmed by 2 bases and J by 3 bases, leaving 20 bases between them. The CDR3 sequence: CASSYEISELSNNQPQHF. The CDR3 bases are TGTGCCAGCAGTTACGAAATATCGGAGTTGTCAAACAATCAGCCCCAGCATTTT.